This T cell receptor (beta chain) was captured by sequencing in a study of blood T cell repertoires in COVID-19. The data were produced by immunoSEQ multiplex PCR, yet TCRdb's version contains in-frame clones alone and is incomplete. This table has approximately 240,000 clones, 70% to 85% appearing once. The germline gives CDR1 SGHNT, CDR2 YYREEE (reference sequence). Trimming stripped 1 base from V and 4 bases from J, with 20 bases between. CDR3 size: 17 residues. Sequenced: peripheral blood. The chain carries TRBV5-4 and TRBJ2-5; D might be TRBD1 (5 bases). The source is a woman of 80 years or more with active or convalescent COVID-19. As DNA, the CDR3 is TGTGCCAGCAGCTTGCTCAAATCTGGGGCAGGCGGAGAGACCCAGTACTTC. As protein: CASSLLKSGAGGETQYF.